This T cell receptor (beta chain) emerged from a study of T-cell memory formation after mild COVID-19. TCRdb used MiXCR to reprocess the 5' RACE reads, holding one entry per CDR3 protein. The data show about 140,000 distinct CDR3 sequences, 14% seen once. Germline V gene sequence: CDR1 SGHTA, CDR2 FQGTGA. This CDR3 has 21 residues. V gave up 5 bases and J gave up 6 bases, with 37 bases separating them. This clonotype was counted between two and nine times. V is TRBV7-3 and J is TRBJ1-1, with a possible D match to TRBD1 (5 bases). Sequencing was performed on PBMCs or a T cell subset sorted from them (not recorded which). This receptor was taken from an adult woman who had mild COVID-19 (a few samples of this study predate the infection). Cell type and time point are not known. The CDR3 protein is CASSAVAIPSRELQGVPEAFF. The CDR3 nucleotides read TGTGCCAGCAGCGCAGTGGCGATCCCCTCCCGGGAACTGCAGGGAGTGCCTGAAGCTTTCTTT.